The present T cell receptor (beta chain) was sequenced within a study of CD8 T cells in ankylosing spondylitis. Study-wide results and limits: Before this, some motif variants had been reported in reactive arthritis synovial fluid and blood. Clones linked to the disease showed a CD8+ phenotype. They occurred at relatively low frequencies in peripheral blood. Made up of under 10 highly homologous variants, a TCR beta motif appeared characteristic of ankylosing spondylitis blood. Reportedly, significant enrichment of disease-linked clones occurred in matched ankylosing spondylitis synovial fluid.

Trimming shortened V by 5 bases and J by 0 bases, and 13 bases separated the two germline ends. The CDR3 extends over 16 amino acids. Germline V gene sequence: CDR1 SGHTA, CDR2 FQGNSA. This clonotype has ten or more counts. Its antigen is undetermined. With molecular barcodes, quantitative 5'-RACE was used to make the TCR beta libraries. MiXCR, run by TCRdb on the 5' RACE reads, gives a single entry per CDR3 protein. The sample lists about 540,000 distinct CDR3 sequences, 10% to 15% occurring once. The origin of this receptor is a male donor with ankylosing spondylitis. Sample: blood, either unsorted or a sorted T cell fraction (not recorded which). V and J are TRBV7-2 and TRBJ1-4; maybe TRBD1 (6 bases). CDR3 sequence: CASSPLQGSTNEKLFF. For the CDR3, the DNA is TGTGCCAGCAGCCCCTTACAGGGCTCAACTAATGAAAAACTGTTTTTT.